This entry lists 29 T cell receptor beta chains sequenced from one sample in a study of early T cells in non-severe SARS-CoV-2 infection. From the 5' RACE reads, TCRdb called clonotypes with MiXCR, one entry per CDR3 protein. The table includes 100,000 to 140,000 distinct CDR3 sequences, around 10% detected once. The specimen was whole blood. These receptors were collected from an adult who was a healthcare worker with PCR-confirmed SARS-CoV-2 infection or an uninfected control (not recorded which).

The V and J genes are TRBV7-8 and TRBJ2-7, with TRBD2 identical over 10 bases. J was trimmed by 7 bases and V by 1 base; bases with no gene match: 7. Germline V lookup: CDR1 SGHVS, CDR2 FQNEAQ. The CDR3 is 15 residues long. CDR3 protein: CASSLVSSGRLEQYF. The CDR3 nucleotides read TGTGCCAGCAGCTTAGTCTCTAGCGGGAGATTGGAGCAGTACTTC.

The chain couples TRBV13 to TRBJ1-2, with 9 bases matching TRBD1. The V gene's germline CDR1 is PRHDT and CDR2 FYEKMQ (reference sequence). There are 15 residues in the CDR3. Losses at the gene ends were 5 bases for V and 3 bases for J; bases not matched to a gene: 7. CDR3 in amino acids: CASSGQGIGYYGYTF. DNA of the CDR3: TGTGCCAGCAGCGGACAGGGGATAGGGTACTATGGCTACACCTTC.

The CDR3 DNA reads as TGTGCCACAAGCCGGGGCGATGAGCAGTTCTTC. Translation gives CATSRGDEQFF. The V and J genes are TRBV2 and TRBJ2-1; perhaps D is TRBD1 or TRBD2 (5 bases each). Germline CDR1 and CDR2: SNHLY and FYNNEI. The CDR3 consists of 11 residues. Trimming pared 10 bases from V and 8 bases from J, leaving 12 bases between.

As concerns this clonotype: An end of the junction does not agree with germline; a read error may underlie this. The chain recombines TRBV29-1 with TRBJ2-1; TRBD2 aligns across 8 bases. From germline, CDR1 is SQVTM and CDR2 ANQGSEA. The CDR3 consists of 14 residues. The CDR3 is CSVASGSSYKEQFF. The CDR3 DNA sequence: TGCAGCGTCGCAAGCGGGAGCTCCTACAAAGAGCAGTTCTTC.

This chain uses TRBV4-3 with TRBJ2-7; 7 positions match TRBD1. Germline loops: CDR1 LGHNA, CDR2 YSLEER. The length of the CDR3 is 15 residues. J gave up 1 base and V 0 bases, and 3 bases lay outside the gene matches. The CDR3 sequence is CASSQETGTSYEQYF. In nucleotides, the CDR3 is TGCGCCAGCAGCCAAGAGACAGGGACGTCCTACGAGCAGTACTTC.

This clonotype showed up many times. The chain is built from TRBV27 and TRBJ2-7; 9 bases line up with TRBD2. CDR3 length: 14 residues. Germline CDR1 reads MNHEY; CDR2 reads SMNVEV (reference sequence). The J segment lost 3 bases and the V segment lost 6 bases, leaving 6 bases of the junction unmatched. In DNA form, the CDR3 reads TGTGCCAGCAGCAGACTAGCGGCCCTCTACGAGCAGTACTTC. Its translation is CASSRLAALYEQYF.

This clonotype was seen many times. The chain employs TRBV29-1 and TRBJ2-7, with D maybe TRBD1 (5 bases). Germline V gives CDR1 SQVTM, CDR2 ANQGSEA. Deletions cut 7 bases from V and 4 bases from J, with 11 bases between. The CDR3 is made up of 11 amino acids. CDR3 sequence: CSAYKGYEQYF. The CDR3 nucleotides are TGCAGCGCATACAAGGGGTACGAGCAGTACTTC.

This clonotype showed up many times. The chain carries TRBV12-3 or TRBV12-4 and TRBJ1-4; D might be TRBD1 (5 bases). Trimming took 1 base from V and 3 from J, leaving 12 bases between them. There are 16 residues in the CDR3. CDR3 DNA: TGTGCCAGCAGTTTAGACGAGGGGTGGTCTAATGAAAAACTGTTTTTT. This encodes CASSLDEGWSNEKLFF.

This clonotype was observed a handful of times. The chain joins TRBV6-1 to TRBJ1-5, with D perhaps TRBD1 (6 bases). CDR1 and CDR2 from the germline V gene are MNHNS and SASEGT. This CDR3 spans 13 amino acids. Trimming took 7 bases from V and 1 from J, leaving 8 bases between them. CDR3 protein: CASNRESNQPQHF. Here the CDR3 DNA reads TGTGCCAGCAACAGGGAGAGCAATCAGCCCCAGCATTTT.

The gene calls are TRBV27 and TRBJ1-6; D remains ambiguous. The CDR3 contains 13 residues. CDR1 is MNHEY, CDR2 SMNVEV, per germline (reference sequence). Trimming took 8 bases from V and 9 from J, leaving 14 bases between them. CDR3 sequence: CASGLRVSSPLHF. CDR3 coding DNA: TGTGCCAGCGGTCTGAGGGTATCTTCACCCCTCCACTTT.

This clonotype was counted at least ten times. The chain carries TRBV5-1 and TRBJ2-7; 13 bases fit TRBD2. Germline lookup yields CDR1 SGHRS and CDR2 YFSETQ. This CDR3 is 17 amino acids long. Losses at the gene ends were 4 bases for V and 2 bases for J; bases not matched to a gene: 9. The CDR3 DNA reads TGCGCCAGCAGCCTTGGGACTAGCGGGACCCCGGCCTACGAGCAGTACTTC. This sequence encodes CASSLGTSGTPAYEQYF. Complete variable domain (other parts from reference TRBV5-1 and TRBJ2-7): KAGVTQTPRYLIKTRGQQVTLSCSPISGHRSVSWYQQTPGQGLQFLFEYFSETQRNKGNFPGRFSGRQFSNSRSEMNVSTLELGDSALYLCASSLGTSGTPAYEQYFGPGTRLTVT.

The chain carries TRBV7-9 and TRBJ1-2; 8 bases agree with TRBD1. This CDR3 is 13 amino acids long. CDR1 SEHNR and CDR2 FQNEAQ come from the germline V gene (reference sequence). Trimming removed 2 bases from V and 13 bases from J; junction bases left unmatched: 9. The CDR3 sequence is CASSLYGGTGITF. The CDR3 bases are TGTGCCAGCAGCTTATATGGCGGGACAGGTATCACCTTC.

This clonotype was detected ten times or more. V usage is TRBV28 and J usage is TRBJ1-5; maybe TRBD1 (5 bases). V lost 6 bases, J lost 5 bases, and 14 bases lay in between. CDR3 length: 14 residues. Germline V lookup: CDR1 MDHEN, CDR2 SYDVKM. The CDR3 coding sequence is TGTGCCAGCAGCACCGGGACGGACGATCAGCCCCAGCATTTT. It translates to CASSTGTDDQPQHF.

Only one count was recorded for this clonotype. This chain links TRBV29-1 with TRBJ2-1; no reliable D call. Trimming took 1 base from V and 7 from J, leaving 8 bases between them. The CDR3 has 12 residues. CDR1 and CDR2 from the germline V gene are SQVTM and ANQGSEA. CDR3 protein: CSVEGVTNEQFF. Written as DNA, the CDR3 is TGCAGCGTTGAAGGGGTTACGAATGAGCAGTTCTTC.

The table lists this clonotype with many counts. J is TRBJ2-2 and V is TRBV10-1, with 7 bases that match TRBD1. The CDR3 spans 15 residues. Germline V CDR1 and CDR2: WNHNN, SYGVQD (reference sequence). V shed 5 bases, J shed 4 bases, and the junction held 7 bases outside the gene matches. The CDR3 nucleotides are TGCGCCAGCAGTAGGGACAGCGCACGCACCGGGGAGCTGTTTTTT. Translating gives CASSRDSARTGELFF.

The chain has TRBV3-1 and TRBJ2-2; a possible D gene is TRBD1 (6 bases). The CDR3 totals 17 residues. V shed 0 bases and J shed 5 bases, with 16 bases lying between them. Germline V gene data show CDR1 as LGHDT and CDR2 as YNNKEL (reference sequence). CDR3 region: CASSQDRRDTNTGELFF. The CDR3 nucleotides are TGTGCCAGCAGCCAAGATCGCCGGGACACAAATACCGGGGAGCTGTTTTTT.

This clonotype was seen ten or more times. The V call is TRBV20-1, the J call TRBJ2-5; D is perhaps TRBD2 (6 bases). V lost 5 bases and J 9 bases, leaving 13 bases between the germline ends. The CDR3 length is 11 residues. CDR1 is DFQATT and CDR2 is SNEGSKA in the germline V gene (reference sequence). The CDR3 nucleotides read TGCAGTGCTCGGGACTCTTCGGCCCAGTACTTC. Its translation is CSARDSSAQYF.

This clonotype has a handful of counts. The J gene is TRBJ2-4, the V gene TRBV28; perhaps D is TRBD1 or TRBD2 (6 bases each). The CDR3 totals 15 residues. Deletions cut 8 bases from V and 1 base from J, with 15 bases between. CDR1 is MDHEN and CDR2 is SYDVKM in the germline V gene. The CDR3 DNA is TGTGCCAGCGAGGGGGGCGCAGGGGCCAAAAACATTCAGTACTTC. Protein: CASEGGAGAKNIQYF.

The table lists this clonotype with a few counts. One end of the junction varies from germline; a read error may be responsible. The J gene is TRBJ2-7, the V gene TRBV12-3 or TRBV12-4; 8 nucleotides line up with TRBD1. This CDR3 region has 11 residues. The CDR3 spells CASSSRGPEIF. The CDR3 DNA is TGTGCCAGCAGTTCCAGGGGGCCCGAAATCTTC.

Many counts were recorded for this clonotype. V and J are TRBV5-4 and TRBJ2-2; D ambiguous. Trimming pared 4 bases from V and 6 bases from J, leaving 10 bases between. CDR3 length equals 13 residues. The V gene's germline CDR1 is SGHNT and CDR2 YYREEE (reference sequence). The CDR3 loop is CASSLIKAGELFF. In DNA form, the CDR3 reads TGTGCCAGCAGCCTCATCAAGGCCGGGGAGCTGTTTTTT.

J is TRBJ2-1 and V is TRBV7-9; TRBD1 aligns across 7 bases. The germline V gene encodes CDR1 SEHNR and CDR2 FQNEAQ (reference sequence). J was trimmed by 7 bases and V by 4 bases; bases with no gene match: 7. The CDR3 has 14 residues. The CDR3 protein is CASSSYRGANEQFF. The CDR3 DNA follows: TGTGCCAGCAGCTCCTACAGGGGTGCGAATGAGCAGTTCTTC.

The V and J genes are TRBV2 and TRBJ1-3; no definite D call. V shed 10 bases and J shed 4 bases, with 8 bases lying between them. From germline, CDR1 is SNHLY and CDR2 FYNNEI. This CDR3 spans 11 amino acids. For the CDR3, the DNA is TGTGCCACCGAACAGGGAAACACCATATATTTT. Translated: CATEQGNTIYF.

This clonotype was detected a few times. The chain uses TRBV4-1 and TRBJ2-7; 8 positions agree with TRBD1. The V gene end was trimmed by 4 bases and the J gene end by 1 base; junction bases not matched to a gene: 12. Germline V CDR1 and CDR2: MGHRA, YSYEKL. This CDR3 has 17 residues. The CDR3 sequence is CASSPLTWTGLSYEQYF. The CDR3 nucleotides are TGCGCCAGCAGCCCACTGACGTGGACAGGGTTGTCCTACGAGCAGTACTTC.

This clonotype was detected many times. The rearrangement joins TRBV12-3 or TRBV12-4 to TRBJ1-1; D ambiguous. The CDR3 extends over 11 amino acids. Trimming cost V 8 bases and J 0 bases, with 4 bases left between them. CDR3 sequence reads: CASQVNTEAFF. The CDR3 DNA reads TGTGCCAGCCAGGTGAACACTGAAGCTTTCTTT.

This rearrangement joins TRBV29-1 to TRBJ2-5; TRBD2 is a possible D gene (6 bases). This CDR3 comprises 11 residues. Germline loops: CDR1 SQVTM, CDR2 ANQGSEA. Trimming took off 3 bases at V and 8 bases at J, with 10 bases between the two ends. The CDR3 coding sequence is TGCAGCGTTGATGGGGGAGGAACCCAGTACTTC. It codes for CSVDGGGTQYF.

The CDR3 loop reads CASSHPSQAYNEQFF. The CDR3 bases are TGTGCCAGCAGCCATCCCTCCCAGGCCTACAATGAGCAGTTCTTC. The rearrangement uses TRBV7-9 and TRBJ2-1; D gene unclear. The CDR3 loop spans 15 amino acids. V shed 5 bases and J shed 2 bases, with 13 bases lying between them. Germline lookup yields CDR1 SEHNR and CDR2 FQNEAQ (reference sequence).

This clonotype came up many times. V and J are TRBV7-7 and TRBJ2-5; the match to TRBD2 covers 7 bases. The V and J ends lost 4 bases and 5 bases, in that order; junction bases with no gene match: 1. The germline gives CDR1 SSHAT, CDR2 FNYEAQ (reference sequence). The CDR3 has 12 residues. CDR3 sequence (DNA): TGTGCCAGCAGCTCCGGGGGGGAGACCCAGTACTTC. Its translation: CASSSGGETQYF.

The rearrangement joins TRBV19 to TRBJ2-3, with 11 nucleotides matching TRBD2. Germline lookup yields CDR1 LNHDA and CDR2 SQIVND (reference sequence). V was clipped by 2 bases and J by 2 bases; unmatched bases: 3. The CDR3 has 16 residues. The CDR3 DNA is TGTGCCAGTAGTATACTAGCGGGAGGCCACACAGATACGCAGTATTTT. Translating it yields CASSILAGGHTDTQYF.

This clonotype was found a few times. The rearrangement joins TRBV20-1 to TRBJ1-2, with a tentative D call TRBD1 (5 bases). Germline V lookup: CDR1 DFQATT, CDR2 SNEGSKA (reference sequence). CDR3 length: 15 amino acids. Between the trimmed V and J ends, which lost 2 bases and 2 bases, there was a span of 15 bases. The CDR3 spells CSARTLGVSNYGYTF. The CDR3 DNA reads TGCAGTGCTAGAACGCTGGGGGTGTCGAACTATGGCTACACCTTC.